This passage covers 8 T cell receptor beta chains from one sample sequenced in a study of blood T cell repertoires in COVID-19. Here immunoSEQ multiplex PCR was the method, and the copy in TCRdb shows in-frame clones only, minus some. The profile shows roughly 43,000 clones, 80% to 90% of them singletons. Sequencing input: peripheral blood. The receptors stem from a human donor in a cohort sampled during active COVID-19.

This chain uses TRBV7-3 with TRBJ2-7; 8 nucleotides align to TRBD1. Trimming removed 5 bases from V and 0 bases from J; junction bases left unmatched: 6. The CDR3 runs to 15 residues. CDR1 is SGHTA and CDR2 is FQGTGA in the germline V gene. This CDR3 is CASSRGTGDSYEQYF. The CDR3, as DNA: TGTGCCAGCAGCCGCGGGACAGGCGACTCCTACGAGCAGTACTTC. The complete variable domain, with remaining parts taken from reference TRBV7-3 and TRBJ2-7, reads GAGVSQTPSNKVTEKGKYVELRCDPISGHTALYWYRQSLGQGPEFLIYFQGTGAADDSGLPNDRFFAVRPEGSVSTLKIQRTERGDSAVYLCASSRGTGDSYEQYFGPGTRLTVT.

The gene calls are TRBV30 and TRBJ2-1, with 14 bases that match TRBD2. The V gene's germline CDR1 is GTSNPN and CDR2 SVGIG (reference sequence). Trimming at V came to 3 bases and at J to 7 bases, leaving 5 bases not matched to a gene. The length of the CDR3 is 15 residues. The CDR3 nucleotides read TGTGCCTGGAGCTCCGGGACTAGCGGGGGAAATGAGCAGTTCTTC. Protein product: CAWSSGTSGGNEQFF.

The chain combines TRBV6-2 or TRBV6-3 with TRBJ2-1, with 8 bases aligning to TRBD2. Per germline, CDR1 MNHEY and CDR2 SVGEGT. The CDR3 covers 19 residues. The V and J ends lost 6 bases and 1 base, in that order; junction bases with no gene match: 17. The chain's CDR3 is CASSPGWVAGIVSYNEQFF. The CDR3 DNA reads as TGTGCCAGCAGCCCCGGCTGGGTAGCGGGAATTGTATCCTACAATGAGCAGTTCTTC.

The gene calls are TRBV5-6 and TRBJ1-2; the D gene is possibly TRBD1 (6 bases). Germline assignment: CDR1 SGHDT and CDR2 YYEEEE. There are 18 residues in the CDR3. V was trimmed by 4 bases and J by 4 bases, leaving 26 bases between them. CDR3 protein: CASSPLGLTGGKPYGYTF. CDR3 sequence (DNA): TGTGCCAGCAGCCCATTAGGGCTGACAGGAGGAAAACCCTATGGCTACACCTTC.

This chain connects TRBV7-8 to TRBJ1-2, with TRBD1 matching over 9 bases. J gave up 2 bases and V 1 base, and 2 bases lay outside the gene matches. CDR3 length equals 15 residues. Germline V gene sequence: CDR1 SGHVS, CDR2 FQNEAQ. The CDR3 DNA is TGTGCCAGCAGCTTAGAAACAGGGGGCAACTATGGCTACACCTTC. It yields the protein CASSLETGGNYGYTF.

This chain joins TRBV29-1 and TRBJ1-2, with D tentatively TRBD1 (6 bases). The germline CDR1 and CDR2 sequences are SQVTM and ANQGSEA. The CDR3 is 16 amino acids. Trimming pared 6 bases from V and 1 base from J, leaving 21 bases between. This chain's CDR3 is CSVYPHALQGNYGYTF. In DNA, the CDR3 is TGCAGCGTGTACCCGCACGCTTTACAGGGTAACTATGGCTACACCTTC.

V gene TRBV28 combines with J gene TRBJ1-2; D is perhaps TRBD1 (6 bases). The CDR3 runs 13 residues. The germline CDR1 and CDR2 sequences are MDHEN and SYDVKM. V was trimmed by 8 bases and J by 8 bases, leaving 18 bases between them. The CDR3 sequence: CASLGTQGLGYTF. Written as DNA, the CDR3 is TGTGCCAGCTTGGGGACCCAGGGGTTGGGCTACACCTTC.

The rearrangement joins TRBV18 to TRBJ2-2, with TRBD2 matching over 13 bases. Germline lookup yields CDR1 KGHSH and CDR2 LQKENI. The CDR3 extends over 18 amino acids. After removal of 2 bases from V and 3 bases from J, the junction contained 6 bases not matched to a gene. CDR3 in amino acids: CASSPRTSGRADTGELFF. In nucleotides, the CDR3 is TGTGCCAGCTCACCAAGAACTAGCGGGAGGGCCGACACCGGGGAGCTGTTTTTT. Full variable domain (rest looked up from reference TRBV18 and TRBJ2-2): NAGVMQNPRHLVRRRGQEARLRCSPMKGHSHVYWYRQLPEEGLKFMVYLQKENIIDESGMPKERFSAEFPKEGPSILRIQQVVRGDSAAYFCASSPRTSGRADTGELFFGEGSRLTVL.